Listed here are 12 T cell receptor beta chains from one sample, sequenced in a study of blood T cell repertoires in COVID-19. Libraries were prepared by immunoSEQ multiplex PCR; TCRdb keeps only in-frame clonotypes and omits some of them. The table has approximately 68,000 clones, around nine tenths seen once; the top ten hold over 10%. The sample comprised peripheral blood. The origin of the receptors is a woman aged 55-75 years with acute or convalescent COVID-19.

The CDR3 reads CASISETENIQYF. Here the CDR3 DNA reads TGCGCCAGCATCAGCGAGACGGAAAACATTCAGTACTTC. J is TRBJ2-4 and V is TRBV10-2; D call uncertain. CDR3 length: 13 amino acids. Trimming removed 7 bases from V and 5 bases from J, with 12 bases in between. Looked up from germline, CDR1 is WSHSY and CDR2 is SAAADI.

The chain carries TRBV6-1 and TRBJ2-5; D might be TRBD2 (7 bases). V gave up 3 bases and J gave up 0 bases, with 11 bases separating them. The CDR3 consists of 15 residues. Germline V gives CDR1 MNHNS, CDR2 SASEGT. The CDR3 spells CASSEGGANQETQYF. The CDR3 DNA reads TGTGCCAGCAGTGAGGGGGGGGCGAACCAAGAGACCCAGTACTTC.

The chain recombines TRBV9 with TRBJ2-1; 11 nucleotides match TRBD2. CDR3 length: 15 residues. The V gene's germline CDR1 is SGDLS and CDR2 YYNGEE. With 4 bases clipped from V and 10 bases from J, the junction kept 10 bases outside the gene matches. CDR3 residues: CASSFRLAGFGEQFF. Here the CDR3 DNA reads TGTGCCAGCAGCTTCCGACTAGCGGGGTTCGGCGAGCAGTTCTTC. The full variable domain, with the rest looked up from reference TRBV9 and TRBJ2-1, is DSGVTQTPKHLITATGQRVTLRCSPRSGDLSVYWYQQSLDQGLQFLIQYYNGEERAKGNILERFSAQQFPDLHSELNLSSLELGDSALYFCASSFRLAGFGEQFFGPGTRLTVL.

The gene calls are TRBV5-1 and TRBJ2-2, with 9 bases matching TRBD1. Germline V gene data show CDR1 as SGHRS and CDR2 as YFSETQ. The CDR3 is 17 residues long. With 1 base clipped from V and 7 bases from J, the junction kept 11 bases outside the gene matches. This CDR3 reads CASSLQTGGARFGELFF. The CDR3 DNA sequence: TGCGCCAGCAGCTTGCAAACAGGGGGCGCAAGGTTCGGGGAGCTGTTTTTT.

The chain has TRBV19 and TRBJ1-4, with TRBD1 as a possible D gene (5 bases). The germline gives CDR1 LNHDA, CDR2 SQIVND (reference sequence). The ends were cut back, 5 bases at V and 5 bases at J, with 15 bases in the middle. The CDR3 runs to 15 residues. CDR3 in DNA: TGTGCCAGTAGTCCCTTTCGCCAGGGAAATGAAAAACTGTTTTTT. It encodes CASSPFRQGNEKLFF.

The V call is TRBV5-6, the J call TRBJ1-2, with D unresolved. V shed 6 bases and J shed 6 bases, with 15 bases lying between them. Germline CDR1 is SGHDT and CDR2 is YYEEEE. This CDR3 is built from 13 residues. The CDR3 coding sequence is TGTGCCAGCACCCCGGGTAATGAGAATGGCTACACCTTC. It specifies CASTPGNENGYTF.

This clone was seen a single time. The chain uses TRBV9 and TRBJ1-4, with TRBD1 identical over 9 bases. This CDR3 region has 18 residues. Germline loops: CDR1 SGDLS, CDR2 YYNGEE. V lost 7 bases to trimming and J lost 9 bases; unmatched junction nucleotides: 22. In DNA, the CDR3 is TGTGCCAGCGGGTCACGGACAGGGGAACGAGTACACCTAAAAAAACTGTTTTTT. Translating it yields CASGSRTGERVHLKKLFF.

The chain is built from TRBV30 and TRBJ2-5, with 9 nucleotides matching TRBD2. CDR1 is GTSNPN, CDR2 SVGIG, per germline (reference sequence). The CDR3 is made up of 14 amino acids. V lost 0 bases, J lost 2 bases, and 1 base stayed unmatched. CDR3 DNA: TGTGCCTGGAGTGTAGGACTAGCGCAAGAGACCCAGTACTTC. Its protein product is CAWSVGLAQETQYF. Together with reference TRBV30 and TRBJ2-5, the CDR3 gives the full variable domain: SQTIHQWPATLVQPVGSPLSLECTVEGTSNPNLYWYRQAAGRGLQLLFYSVGIGQISSEVPQNLSASRPQDRQFILSSKKLLLSDSGFYLCAWSVGLAQETQYFGPGTRLLVL.

The chain is built from TRBV18 and TRBJ2-2; D perhaps matches TRBD2 (6 bases). The CDR3 loop spans 16 amino acids. V was clipped by 3 bases and J by 3 bases, with 14 bases between them. Per germline, CDR1 KGHSH and CDR2 LQKENI. For the CDR3, the DNA is TGTGCCAGCTCACCCAGGAGGGACCATTACACCGGGGAGCTGTTTTTT. Its protein product is CASSPRRDHYTGELFF.

The CDR3 DNA sequence: TGCGCCAGCAGCTCCCTAGGGGCCACAGATACGCAGTATTTT. The encoded protein is CASSSLGATDTQYF. The rearrangement joins TRBV5-1 to TRBJ2-3; maybe TRBD1 (5 bases). Germline V gene sequence: CDR1 SGHRS, CDR2 YFSETQ. V lost 3 bases, J lost 2 bases, and 10 bases lay in between. The CDR3 length is 14 residues.

CDR3 nucleotides: TGTGCCAGCAGCTCTACATGGACAGGAGACCAGCTGAACACTGAAGCTTTCTTT. Translating gives CASSSTWTGDQLNTEAFF. The V and J genes are TRBV7-6 and TRBJ1-1, with 7 bases that match TRBD1. Germline assignment: CDR1 SGHVS and CDR2 FNYEAQ. Losses at the gene ends were 4 bases for V and 0 bases for J; bases not matched to a gene: 14. This CDR3 region has 18 residues.

V is TRBV5-1 and J is TRBJ2-7; D is possibly TRBD1 (6 bases). V lost 1 base and J lost 5, with 16 bases in between. CDR1 and CDR2 (germline): SGHRS, YFSETQ. This CDR3 is built from 15 residues. CDR3 in DNA: TGCGCCAGCAGCTTGACTAGTGGGGGCATCAACGAGCAGTACTTC. Translating gives CASSLTSGGINEQYF.